The sample holds a few counts of the clone carrying this T cell receptor (beta chain). The data are from a study of graft-versus-host responses after intestinal transplantation. About the study: Anti-thymocyte globulin induction, then tacrolimus and steroids for about three years, went to all recipients.

The repertoire was sequenced with immunoSEQ multiplex PCR; TCRdb's copy has only in-frame clones and lacks some. The data show some 9,800 clones, roughly 31% seen once. The receptor was derived from a human patient who was an organ donor for intestinal transplantation. The specimen comprised alloreactive CD4+ T cells from a mixed lymphocyte reaction culture, sampled before transplantation. As to subset: CFSE-low proliferating T cells sorted from approximately six-day pre-transplant mixed lymphocyte reaction (GvH or HvG direction).

CDR3 residues: CASSEDRGYEQYF. CDR3 sequence (DNA): TGTGCCAGCAGTGAAGACCGGGGTTACGAGCAGTACTTC. The chain links TRBV2 to TRBJ2-7, with TRBD2 as a possible D gene (5 bases). This CDR3 has 13 residues. Trimming left V 1 base short and J 4 bases short, with 8 bases between. Per the germline V gene, CDR1 is SNHLY and CDR2 is FYNNEI.